This entry describes one T cell receptor beta chain. This clone's antigen is unknown. This sample was taken from a study of T cell responses to AZD1222 COVID-19 vaccine (dated by TCRdb to about 2021). As for the study more broadly: TCR sequencing covered 230 or so trial participants: approximately 200 given two doses of AZD1222 and around 25 given two doses of MenACWY control vaccine. Trial participants were enrolled into age subgroups of 18-55, 56-69 and 70-plus years, which contained 148, 28 and 57 TCR-sequenced participants, respectively. Paper-wide results and their limitations: CD4 TCRs associated with the vaccine covered the entire spike protein, and the dominant responses were in regions 160-218 and 743-854. Because no day 14 peak-response samples were available, the repertoires could be characterized only after the peak T cell response. Only a handful of AZD1222 recipients were SARS-CoV-2 seropositive at baseline, limiting conclusions about previously exposed vaccinees. After two AZD1222 doses, both the breadth and the depth of spike-specific TCRs were significantly higher than at day 0 and than in MenACWY recipients. Epitopes outside the regions mutated in the B.1.351 and B.1.1.7 variants were reportedly recognized by nearly half of the unique spike-specific TCRs. Participants were mostly white British and included more females than males, and it was suggested by the authors that clonal diversity may have been underestimated. In the small 56-69-year group, the increase in depth fell short of significance, most likely because of low power.

The CDR3 regions of human TCRbeta chains were subjected to immunosequencing. The original pipeline was this. TCRs in the repertoires were compared against a reference library of SARS-CoV-2-specific TCRs that had been generated with the MIRA antigen-specificity platform. Breadth was defined as the fraction of unique TCRs that were SARS-CoV-2-associated, and depth was defined as the fraction of total T cells that were SARS-CoV-2-associated. Using the MIRA data, each spike-specific TCR was mapped to the spike region that the TCR reacts to and placed in a CD4 or CD8 class. Log10-transformed breadth and depth values were compared by one-way ANOVA with Sidak's multiple comparisons tests. Held by TCRdb, this immuneACCESS table contains in-frame sequences only and omits some clones. Under half of the omission traces to an unresolved V gene where checked; the cause of the rest is unknown. That table furnishes V, J and clone size, whereas the DNA furnished D and trimming. The sample's records list over 130,000 clones. The top ten constitute over 2% of the sample.

The sample's time point label is to be understood as: baseline before first vaccination. Vaccinee samples were obtained from the UK trials COV001 and COV002, which included a single-blind randomized controlled phase 2/3 trial of AZD1222 (ChAdOx1 nCoV-19) in healthy adults. For TCRbeta chain sequencing, PBMC samples were collected from trial participants at day 0 and at day 28 after the second dose. Specimen: peripheral blood. This sequence originates from an adult in good health.

The sequenced DNA is TGTGCCAGCAGTTACTCGGACAGGGAGTGGAACACTGAAGCTTTCTTT. Its product reads: CASSYSDREWNTEAFF. The V gene is TRBV6-5 and the J gene is TRBJ1-1; 8 nucleotides in the junction match TRBD1. Its CDR3 holds 16 amino acids, cysteine through phenylalanine. Of all the DNA, just the CDR3 is kept, 48 bases in frame from base 1. Via the germline V gene, CDR1 is MNHEY and CDR2 SVGAGI. From V the trimming removes 0 bases and from J it removes 1 base, while the gene matches leave 4 bases of the junction unaccounted for.